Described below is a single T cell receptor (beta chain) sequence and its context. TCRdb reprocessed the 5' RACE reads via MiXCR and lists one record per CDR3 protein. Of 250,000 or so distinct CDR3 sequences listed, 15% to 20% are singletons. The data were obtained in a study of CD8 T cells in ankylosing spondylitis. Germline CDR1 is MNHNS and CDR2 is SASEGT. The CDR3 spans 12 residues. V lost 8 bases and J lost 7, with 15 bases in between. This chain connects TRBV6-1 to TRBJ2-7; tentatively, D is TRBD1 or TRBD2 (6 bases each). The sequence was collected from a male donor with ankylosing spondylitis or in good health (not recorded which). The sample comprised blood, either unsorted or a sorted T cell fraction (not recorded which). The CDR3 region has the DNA TGTGCCAGCGAGGGGGGATTATCGGAGCAGTACTTC. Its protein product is CASEGGLSEQYF.